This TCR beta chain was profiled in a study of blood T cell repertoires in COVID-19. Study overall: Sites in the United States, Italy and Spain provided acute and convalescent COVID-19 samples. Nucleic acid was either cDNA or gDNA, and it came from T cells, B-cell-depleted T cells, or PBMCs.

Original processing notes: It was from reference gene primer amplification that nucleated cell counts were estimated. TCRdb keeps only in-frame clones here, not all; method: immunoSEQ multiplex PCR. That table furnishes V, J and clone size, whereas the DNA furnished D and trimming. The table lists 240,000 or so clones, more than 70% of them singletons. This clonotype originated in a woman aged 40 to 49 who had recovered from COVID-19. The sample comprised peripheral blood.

CDR3 sequence (DNA): TGTGCCAGCAGCCCGTTCGTGGGACAGGTGGTCAATCAGCCCCAGCATTTT. Its translation is CASSPFVGQVVNQPQHF. V gene TRBV5-5 combines with J gene TRBJ1-5, with 8 bases aligning to TRBD1. Germline V lookup: CDR1 SGHKS, CDR2 YYEKEE (reference sequence). This CDR3 has 17 amino acids. V dropped 4 bases and J dropped 3; count of bases not matched to a gene: 12.